Below, 12 T cell receptor beta chains from the same sample are listed, as sequenced in a study of metastatic and nonmetastatic thyroid tumors. All patients were untreated before thyroid surgery. TCRdb re-called the PCR reads via MiXCR. The data hold about 34,000 clones, with roughly a sixth observed a single time. Sequenced input: blood. The origin of the receptors is a female donor with papillary thyroid cancer or a benign thyroid nodule (not recorded which). Some clones in this sample may be carry-over from other donors' samples.

This clone was seen ten or more times. This chain links TRBV7-2 with TRBJ2-1; D is perhaps TRBD1 (5 bases). Germline loops: CDR1 SGHTA, CDR2 FQGNSA. V lost 5 bases and J 5 bases, leaving 16 bases between the germline ends. CDR3 length: 15 amino acids. Here the CDR3 DNA reads TGTGCCAGCAGCGCTCCAGGGCCAGCAAACAATGAGCAGTTCTTC. As protein: CASSAPGPANNEQFF.

Ten or more counts support this clone. The rearrangement uses TRBV7-2 and TRBJ2-3, with TRBD1 matching 8 bases. V gave up 1 base and J gave up 3 bases; unmatched junction bases: 0. Looked up from germline, CDR1 is SGHTA and CDR2 is FQGNSA. CDR3 length equals 14 residues. The CDR3 nucleotides are TGTGCCAGCAGCTTAGACAGGGGGACAGATACGCAGTATTTT. It yields the protein CASSLDRGTDTQYF.

This clone was observed many times. Other DNA sequences in this sample translate to the same CDR3. The chain joins TRBV6-1 to TRBJ2-1; 7 nucleotides line up with TRBD2. CDR1 is MNHNS, CDR2 SASEGT, per germline. The CDR3 is made up of 13 amino acids. The ends lost 8 bases at V and 9 bases at J; junction bases unmatched: 10. DNA for the CDR3: TGTGCCAGCCGGGAACACCCGGGGGGTGAGCAGTTCTTC. This gives the protein CASREHPGGEQFF.

This clone was recorded only once. The junction differs from germline at one of its ends, possibly a read error. V usage is TRBV5-4 and J usage is TRBJ2-5, with 8 bases lining up with TRBD2. This CDR3 comprises 17 residues. The germline V gene has CDR1 SGHNT and CDR2 YYREEE (reference sequence). DNA for the CDR3: TGTGCCATCAGTCCCGACTCGAGCGGGAGCTTCGGGGAGACGCAGTACTTC. Protein: CAISPDSSGSFGETQYF.

This clone was recorded many times. The J gene is TRBJ2-3, the V gene TRBV24-1; possibly TRBD2 for D (5 bases). Germline-derived CDR1 and CDR2 are KGHDR and SFDVKD. The V end was cut by 3 bases, the J end by 0 bases, with 15 bases between. There are 17 residues in the CDR3. The CDR3 nucleotides are TGTGCCACCAGTGATCCCTCCCGGAGGTCTAGCACAGATACGCAGTATTTT. Its translation is CATSDPSRRSSTDTQYF.

The rearrangement joins TRBV28 to TRBJ1-2; D not resolved. The CDR3 extends over 15 amino acids. Trimming removed 2 bases at V and 6 bases at J, with 16 bases between. In germline, CDR1 is MDHEN, CDR2 SYDVKM. This chain's CDR3 is CASSLMPDVPDGYTF. As DNA, the CDR3 is TGTGCCAGCAGTTTAATGCCGGACGTCCCTGATGGCTACACCTTC.

This clone was observed at least ten times. The chain links TRBV29-1 to TRBJ1-2; weak D call: TRBD1 (6 bases). The CDR3 is 15 amino acids. Trimming left V 4 bases short and J 1 base short, with 16 bases between. The germline gives CDR1 SQVTM, CDR2 ANQGSEA. The CDR3 protein is CSVVGSLDSNYGYTF. CDR3 bases: TGCAGCGTTGTTGGGAGCCTGGACAGTAACTATGGCTACACCTTC.

In its sample, this clone was seen a few times. The V and J genes are TRBV2 and TRBJ1-1; D gene ambiguous. Per the germline V gene, CDR1 is SNHLY and CDR2 is FYNNEI. The CDR3 sequence is 13 residues long. V was cut by 6 bases and J by 0 bases, with 8 bases left in between. CDR3 region: CASSLTLNTEAFF. CDR3 DNA sequence: TGTGCCAGCAGCTTGACACTGAACACTGAAGCTTTCTTT.

There are many counts of this clone. The gene calls are TRBV5-1 and TRBJ2-7; D possibly corresponds to TRBD1 (5 bases). This CDR3 comprises 14 residues. The germline gives CDR1 SGHRS, CDR2 YFSETQ. V was pared by 1 base and J by 7 bases, with 15 bases between. The CDR3 DNA is TGCGCCAGCAGCTTGAACAGGATGGCTTTGGAGCAGTACTTC. Translated, it gives CASSLNRMALEQYF.

This clone was recorded many times. The rearrangement links TRBV5-4 to TRBJ2-5; the match to TRBD2 covers 7 bases. J gave up 3 bases and V 10 bases, and 9 bases lay outside the gene matches. CDR1 and CDR2 (germline): SGHNT, YYREEE (reference sequence). CDR3 length: 13 residues. The CDR3 sequence is CAGGGLAEETQYF. In DNA form, the CDR3 reads TGTGCCGGTGGCGGGCTAGCGGAAGAGACCCAGTACTTC.

This clone was seen many times. The chain recombines TRBV10-3 with TRBJ2-1, with D unresolved. Germline V gives CDR1 ENHRY, CDR2 SYGVKD. V was pared by 0 bases and J by 10 bases, with 4 bases between. The CDR3 has 11 amino acids. The CDR3, as DNA: TGTGCCATCAGTGAGTCTAGGGAGCAGTTCTTC. Amino acid sequence: CAISESREQFF.

DNA for the CDR3: TGCGCCAGCAGCCAAGATGGGGCCAGGTCCCAGACCGAGCAGTACTTC. It is translated as CASSQDGARSQTEQYF. V gene TRBV4-1 combines with J gene TRBJ2-7, with D possibly matching TRBD1 (5 bases). Germline V lookup: CDR1 MGHRA, CDR2 YSYEKL. CDR3 length: 16 residues. V shed 0 bases and J shed 6 bases, with 18 bases lying between them.